The rows below give T cell receptor beta chains drawn from one sample of a study of blood T cell repertoires in COVID-19. Sequencing was performed with immunoSEQ multiplex PCR; in TCRdb, only in-frame clones are kept and a portion is missing. The table includes some 490,000 clones, 80% to 90% detected once. Sequencing used PBMCs or T cells enriched from blood (not recorded which). Receptor source: a woman in her sixties who had recovered from COVID-19. The CDR3 runs from the conserved cysteine through the conserved F or W. The D gene is left open where the match is weak. Not every row has a clone size; where given, it reads once, few, many or a size class.

V gene: TRBV2; clone size: .; J gene: TRBJ2-3; D gene: .; CDR3 length: 13; CDR3 DNA: TGTGCCAGCAGTGTAACTTTAACAGATACGCAGTATTTT; CDR3 protein: CASSVTLTDTQYF
V gene: TRBV27; clone size: once; J gene: TRBJ2-7; D gene: .; CDR3 length: 16; CDR3 DNA: TGTGCCAGCAGTTTATCCCGGCGGGATAGCTCCTACGAGCAGTACTTC; CDR3 protein: CASSLSRRDSSYEQYF
V gene: TRBV5-1; clone size: once; J gene: TRBJ1-1; D gene: .; CDR3 length: 15; CDR3 DNA: TGCGCCAGCAGCGCCAAGACAGCTAAGAACACTGAAGCTTTCTTT; CDR3 protein: CASSAKTAKNTEAFF
V gene: TRBV19; clone size: once; J gene: TRBJ2-3; D gene: .; CDR3 length: 14; CDR3 DNA: TGTGCCAGTAGCCAAACTTATAGCACAGATACGCAGTATTTT; CDR3 protein: CASSQTYSTDTQYF
V gene: TRBV21-1; clone size: once; J gene: TRBJ1-5; D gene: .; CDR3 length: 15; CDR3 DNA: TGTGCCAGCAGTTTTACAGGGAAGAGCAATCAGCCCCAGCATTTT; CDR3 protein: CASSFTGKSNQPQHF
V gene: TRBV15; clone size: once; J gene: TRBJ2-1; D gene: TRBD1; CDR3 length: 16; CDR3 DNA: TGTGCCACCAGCTATGGACAGGGGGTATCCTACAATGAGCAGTTCTTC; CDR3 protein: CATSYGQGVSYNEQFF
V gene: TRBV5-1; clone size: .; J gene: TRBJ1-4; D gene: TRBD1; CDR3 length: 13; CDR3 DNA: TGCGCCAGTACAGGGGGGAATAATGAAAAACTGTTTTTT; CDR3 protein: CASTGGNNEKLFF
V gene: TRBV3-1/TRBV3-2; clone size: .; J gene: TRBJ1-4; D gene: TRBD1; CDR3 length: 15; CDR3 DNA: TGTGCCAGCAGCCCCCTCCGGGACAGTAATGAAAAACTGTTTTTT; CDR3 protein: CASSPLRDSNEKLFF
V gene: TRBV5-4; clone size: .; J gene: TRBJ2-6; D gene: .; CDR3 length: 16; CDR3 DNA: TGTGCCAGCAGCCTGACGACAGGCTCTGGGGCCAACGTCCTGACTTTC; CDR3 protein: CASSLTTGSGANVLTF
V gene: TRBV5-6; clone size: .; J gene: TRBJ2-7; D gene: .; CDR3 length: 14; CDR3 DNA: TGTGCCAGCAGCTTTGGACAGCTAACCTACGAGCAGTACTTC; CDR3 protein: CASSFGQLTYEQYF
V gene: TRBV5-1; clone size: .; J gene: TRBJ2-3; D gene: TRBD2; CDR3 length: 16; CDR3 DNA: TGCGCCAGCAGCTTGGCCACGGGGGGGAGCACAGATACGCAGTATTTT; CDR3 protein: CASSLATGGSTDTQYF
V gene: TRBV10-3; clone size: .; J gene: TRBJ2-5; D gene: .; CDR3 length: 13; CDR3 DNA: TGTGCCATCAGTGATACAGGGTCGGAGACCCAGTACTTC; CDR3 protein: CAISDTGSETQYF
V gene: TRBV7-9; clone size: .; J gene: TRBJ2-3; D gene: TRBD2; CDR3 length: 16; CDR3 DNA: TGTGCCAGCAGCACTCTAGCGGGGGGGAGCACAGATACGCAGTATTTT; CDR3 protein: CASSTLAGGSTDTQYF
V gene: TRBV25-1; clone size: few; J gene: TRBJ1-4; D gene: .; CDR3 length: 15; CDR3 DNA: TGTGCCAGCAGTGAAGGTCAGGGTCGTAATGAAAAACTGTTTTTT; CDR3 protein: CASSEGQGRNEKLFF
V gene: TRBV6-6; clone size: .; J gene: TRBJ2-3; D gene: TRBD1; CDR3 length: 14; CDR3 DNA: TGTGCCAGCAGGTCACAGGGGGCAAGAGATACGCAGTATTTT; CDR3 protein: CASRSQGARDTQYF
V gene: TRBV6-4; clone size: .; J gene: TRBJ2-3; D gene: TRBD1; CDR3 length: 14; CDR3 DNA: TGTGCCAGCAGTGTAGGGGGCGGCACAGATACGCAGTATTTT; CDR3 protein: CASSVGGGTDTQYF